This T cell receptor beta chain is drawn from a study of T cell responses to AZD1222 COVID-19 vaccine. Clones were read by immunoSEQ multiplex PCR, and TCRdb kept only the in-frame ones, dropping some. The sample lists 65,000 to 95,000 clones, around 80% occurring once. The CDR3 is 14 amino acids. The ends were cut back, 4 bases at V and 5 bases at J, with 11 bases in the middle. This clone has a single count. Its specificity is unknown. Regarding the study as a whole: Rises in breadth and depth of Spike-specific TCRs came after two AZD1222 doses. Spike as a whole was targeted by vaccine-associated CD4 TCRs, dominant at 160-218 and 743-854. A mostly white British donor set with more females was recruited, and clonal diversity was possibly underestimated.

This specimen was peripheral blood, taken on day 0 of AZD1222 vaccination. The clonotype originates from an adult in good health. This chain uses TRBV23-1 with TRBJ1-4, with D maybe TRBD1 (5 bases). TRBV23-1 counts as an open reading frame of uncertain function. The CDR3 nucleotides read TGCGCCAGCAGTCCGGGACCGGAAAATGAAAAACTGTTTTTT. Protein: CASSPGPENEKLFF.